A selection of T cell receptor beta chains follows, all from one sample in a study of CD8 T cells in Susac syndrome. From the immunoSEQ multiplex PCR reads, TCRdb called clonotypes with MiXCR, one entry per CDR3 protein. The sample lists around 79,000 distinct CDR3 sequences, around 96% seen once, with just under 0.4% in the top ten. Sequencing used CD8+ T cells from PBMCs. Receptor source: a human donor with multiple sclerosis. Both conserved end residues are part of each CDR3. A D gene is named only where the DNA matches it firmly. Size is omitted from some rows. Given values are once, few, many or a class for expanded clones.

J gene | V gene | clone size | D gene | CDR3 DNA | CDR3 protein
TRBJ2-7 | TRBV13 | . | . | TGTGCCAGCAGCCTCAGGAGGCTGAACTCCTACGAGCAGTACTTC | CASSLRRLNSYEQYF
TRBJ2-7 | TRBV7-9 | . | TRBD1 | TGTGCCAGCAGCTTAGCGGGCAGGGGGCTTGGGGAGCAGTACTTC | CASSLAGRGLGEQYF
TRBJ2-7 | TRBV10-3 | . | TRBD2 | TGTGCCATCAGTGAGTCGGGAGGGTCCTACGAGCAGTACTTC | CAISESGGSYEQYF
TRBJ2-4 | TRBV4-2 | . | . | TGTGCCAGCAGCCACGAATACGGGACCAGGGCCAAAAACATTCAGTACTTC | CASSHEYGTRAKNIQYF
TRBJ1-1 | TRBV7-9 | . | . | TGTGCCAGCAGCCCAGACAGGAGTAGGAACACTGAAGCTTTCTTT | CASSPDRSRNTEAFF
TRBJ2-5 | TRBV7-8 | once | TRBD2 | TGTGCCAGCAGCGACACTAGCGGGAGGGCCAGGAGGGAGACCCAGTACTTC | CASSDTSGRARRETQYF
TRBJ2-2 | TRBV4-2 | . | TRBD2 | TGTGCCAGCAGCCAAGGACTAGCGGGGATTAACACCGGGGAGCTGTTTTTT | CASSQGLAGINTGELFF
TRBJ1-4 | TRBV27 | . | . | TGTGCCAGCAGGTCTGCAACTAATGAAAAACTGTTTTTT | CASRSATNEKLFF
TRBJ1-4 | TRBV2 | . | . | TGTGCCAGCAATGGAGGGAGGACTAATGAAAAACTGTTTTTT | CASNGGRTNEKLFF
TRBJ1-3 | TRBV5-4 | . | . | TGTGCCAGCAGCTTCAGGGCTGGAAACACCATATATTTT | CASSFRAGNTIYF
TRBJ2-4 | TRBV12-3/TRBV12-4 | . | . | TGTGCCAGCAGTGCTGGGGGCATTCAGTACTTC | CASSAGGIQYF
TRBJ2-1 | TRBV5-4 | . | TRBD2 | TGTGCCAGCAGCATAATGGGGCTAGCGGGGGGCTACAATGAGCAGTTCTTC | CASSIMGLAGGYNEQFF
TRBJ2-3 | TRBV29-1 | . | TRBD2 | TGCAGCGTTGCCCCGGGAGGGTGGGGAAGCACAGATACGCAGTATTTT | CSVAPGGWGSTDTQYF
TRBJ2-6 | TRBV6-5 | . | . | TGTGCCAGCAGTCCCAGGGATCCCGGGGCCAACGTCCTGACTTTC | CASSPRDPGANVLTF
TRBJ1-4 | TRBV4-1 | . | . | TGCGCCAGCAGCCCCACTAATGAAAAACTGTTTTTT | CASSPTNEKLFF
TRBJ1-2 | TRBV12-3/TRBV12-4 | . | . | TGTGCCAGCACTCCTCCGGGGACCTATGGCTACACCTTC | CASTPPGTYGYTF
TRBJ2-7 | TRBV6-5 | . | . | TGTGCCAGCAGTTACGGAGACGGGGCCTACGAGCAGTACTTC | CASSYGDGAYEQYF
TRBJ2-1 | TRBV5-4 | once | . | TGTGCCAGCAGCTTGGTGGGCCGGCTGCACAATGAGCAGTTCTTC | CASSLVGRLHNEQFF
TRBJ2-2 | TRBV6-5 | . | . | TGTGCCAGCAGTTACGGGCCGTTGAGGGAGCTGTTTTTT | CASSYGPLRELFF
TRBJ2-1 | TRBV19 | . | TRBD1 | TGTGCCAGTGAGGGACAGGGCTACAATGAGCAGTTCTTC | CASEGQGYNEQFF
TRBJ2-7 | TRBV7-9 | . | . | TGTGCCAGCAGCTTAATCAAGGAGAGTTACGAGCAGTACTTC | CASSLIKESYEQYF
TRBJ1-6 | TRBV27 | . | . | TGTGCCAGCAGTTTCGGGTTAGTGACGGGCTCACCCCTCCACTTT | CASSFGLVTGSPLHF
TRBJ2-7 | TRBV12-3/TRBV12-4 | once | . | TGTGCCAGCAGCATAGCGGTACGCCCGGGCGAGCAGTACTTC | CASSIAVRPGEQYF
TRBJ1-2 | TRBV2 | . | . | TGTGCCAGCAGTGAAGCGCTTAACAGCGGCTACACCTTC | CASSEALNSGYTF
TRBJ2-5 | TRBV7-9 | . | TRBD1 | TGTGCCAGCAGCTCCTCTTTGGACAGGTACCAAGAGACCCAGTACTTC | CASSSSLDRYQETQYF
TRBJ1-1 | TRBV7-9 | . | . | TGTGCCAGCAGGTTCCTAAGGGGCGTAGACCCGAACACTGAAGCTTTCTTT | CASRFLRGVDPNTEAFF
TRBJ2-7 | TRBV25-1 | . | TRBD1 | TGTGCCAGCAGTTTAACAGGGGATGCCTACGAGCAGTACTTC | CASSLTGDAYEQYF
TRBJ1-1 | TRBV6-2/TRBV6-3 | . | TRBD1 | TGTGCCAGCAGCCTCCCAGGGGGCGGTGAAGCTTTCTTT | CASSLPGGGEAFF
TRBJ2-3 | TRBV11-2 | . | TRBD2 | TGTGCCAGCAGCCCAAGGACTAGCGGGGAGGATACGCAGTATTTT | CASSPRTSGEDTQYF
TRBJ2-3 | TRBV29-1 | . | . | TGCAGCGTTGACAAAAGGGGCAGTCTCACAGATACGCAGTATTTT | CSVDKRGSLTDTQYF
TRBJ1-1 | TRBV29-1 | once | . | TGCAGCGTTTTTTCCCTCCGGGACGGTGAAGCTTGCTTT | CSVFSLRDGEACF
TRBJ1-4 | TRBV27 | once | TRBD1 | TGTGCCAGCAGTCCCGCGGGACAGGCATTTGGTGAAAAACTGTTTTTT | CASSPAGQAFGEKLFF
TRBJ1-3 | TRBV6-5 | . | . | TGTGCCAGCAGCCCGACCGGGGCCCACGGAAACACCATATATTTT | CASSPTGAHGNTIYF
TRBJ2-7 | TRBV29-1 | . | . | TGCAGCGTTGAGATCGTCGCGACAGGCTACTACGAGCAGTACTTC | CSVEIVATGYYEQYF
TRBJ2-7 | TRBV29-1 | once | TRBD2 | TGCAGCGGCGGGGGTTTAGGTGGTTTGGACGAGCAGTACTTC | CSGGGLGGLDEQYF
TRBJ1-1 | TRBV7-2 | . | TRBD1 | TGTGCCAGCAGCGACCCGGACAGGGGGAACACTGAAGCTTTCTTT | CASSDPDRGNTEAFF
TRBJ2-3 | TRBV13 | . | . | TGTGCCAGCAGCTTCTCCGACAGCCTCGTGAATACGCAGTATTTT | CASSFSDSLVNTQYF
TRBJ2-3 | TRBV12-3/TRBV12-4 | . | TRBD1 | TGTGCCAGCAGGGGACAGGGGGTGAGCACAGATACGCAGTATTTT | CASRGQGVSTDTQYF
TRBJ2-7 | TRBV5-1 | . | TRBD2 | TGCGCCAGCAGCGGGGAGGGAACGATCTCCTACGAGCAGTACTTC | CASSGEGTISYEQYF
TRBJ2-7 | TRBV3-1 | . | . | TGTGCCAGCAGCCCCCTCATCTCGACGTACTACGAGCAGTACTTC | CASSPLISTYYEQYF
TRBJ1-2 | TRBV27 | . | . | TGTGCCAGCAGTTCTCTGACGCGGGACGGGCGGTCTAACTATGGCTACACCTTC | CASSSLTRDGRSNYGYTF
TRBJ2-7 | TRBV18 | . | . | TGTGCCAGCTCGGACCCCGGACGTCGTGAGCAGTACTTC | CASSDPGRREQYF
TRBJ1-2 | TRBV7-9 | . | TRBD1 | TGTGCCAGCAGCTTTCCCGGGACAGGCTATGGCTACACCTTC | CASSFPGTGYGYTF
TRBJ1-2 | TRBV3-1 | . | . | TGTGCCAGCACCACCGACGGGGCGAACTATGGCTACACCTTC | CASTTDGANYGYTF
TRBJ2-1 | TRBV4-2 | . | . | TGTGCCAGCAGCCAAGATCCGGGGGTGGGCTACAATGAGCAGTTCTTC | CASSQDPGVGYNEQFF
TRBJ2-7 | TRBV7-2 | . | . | TGTGCCAGCAGCTCACGGACTCTGGAGGGGGAGCAGTACTTC | CASSSRTLEGEQYF
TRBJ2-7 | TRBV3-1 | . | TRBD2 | TGTGCCAGCAGCCAAGTCCCTAGCGGGAGTAGTACCTACGAGCAGTACTTC | CASSQVPSGSSTYEQYF
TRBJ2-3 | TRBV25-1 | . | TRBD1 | TGTGCCAGCAGTGACCCGGGACAGGCCCCAGATACGCAGTATTTT | CASSDPGQAPDTQYF